The clone carrying this TCR beta chain was observed a single time. Its antigen remains unidentified. The sample is drawn from a study of T-cell memory formation after mild COVID-19. Findings and limits, study-wide: The study found contracting CD4+ clones mainly in CM and EM and contracting CD8+ clones in EMRA. Second-wave clones reaching peak frequency on day 37 lacked confirmed SARS-CoV-2 specificity. The appearance of some responding clones in pre-infection memory suggested that cross-reactive memory joined. Whereas later expanders leaned CD4+, clones contracting day 15 to 85 showed a balanced CD4/CD8 makeup.

MiXCR was run by TCRdb on the 5' RACE reads, yielding one entry per CDR3 protein. There are 350,000 or so distinct CDR3 sequences in the sample; 20% to 25% occur only once, and under 15% lies in the top ten. J was trimmed by 9 bases and V by 1 base; bases with no gene match: 6. This CDR3 region has 15 residues. Germline CDR1 is SGHAT and CDR2 is FQNNGV. The specimen was PBMCs or a T cell subset sorted from them (not recorded which). V gene TRBV11-2 combines with J gene TRBJ2-1; 10 bases are a match to TRBD2. The TCR sequence derives from an adult woman who had mild COVID-19 (a few samples of this study predate the infection). Cell type and time point are not known. CDR3 sequence: CASSLVSSGGGEQFF. The CDR3 DNA reads TGTGCCAGCAGCTTAGTTTCTAGCGGGGGCGGTGAGCAGTTCTTC.